These T cell receptor beta chains were read from a single sample in a study of blood T cell repertoires in COVID-19. Here immunoSEQ multiplex PCR was the method, and the copy in TCRdb shows in-frame clones only, minus some. Among 150,000 or so clones listed, about 73% were seen once. The sample was peripheral blood. These receptors came from a man older than 75 with acute or convalescent COVID-19. The CDR3 runs from the conserved cysteine through the conserved F or W. The order of the fields is clone size, J gene, D gene, V gene, CDR3 DNA, CDR3 protein. D genes are given only for firm matches. Some rows have no size entry. The others give once, few or many, or a class for an expanded clone.

clone_size: few
j_call: TRBJ2-1
d_call: NA
v_call: TRBV6-2/TRBV6-3
cdr3_nt: TGTGCCAGCAGTCTAGGCGTCTTCCCGCCCGCCAATGAGCAGTTCTTC
cdr3_aa: CASSLGVFPPANEQFF

clone_size: NA
j_call: TRBJ1-1
d_call: NA
v_call: TRBV4-2
cdr3_nt: TGTGCCAGCAGCCAAGATCCTACAGGGCTTTGGGCTGAAGCTTTCTTT
cdr3_aa: CASSQDPTGLWAEAFF

clone_size: few
j_call: TRBJ1-3
d_call: TRBD1
v_call: TRBV3-1/TRBV3-2
cdr3_nt: TGTGCCAGCAGCCAGATCCCCCAGGGGGCCATATATTTT
cdr3_aa: CASSQIPQGAIYF

clone_size: NA
j_call: TRBJ1-2
d_call: TRBD1
v_call: TRBV6-5
cdr3_nt: TGTGCCAGCACCCCGACAGGGGGGGGCTATGGCTACACCTTC
cdr3_aa: CASTPTGGGYGYTF

clone_size: NA
j_call: TRBJ1-1
d_call: TRBD1
v_call: TRBV19
cdr3_nt: TGTGCCAGTAGCCCTCCAGGGGGGCCCGAAGTTCGAGCTTTCTTT
cdr3_aa: CASSPPGGPEVRAFF

clone_size: once
j_call: TRBJ1-6
d_call: NA
v_call: TRBV14
cdr3_nt: TGTGCCAGCAGCCAAGACGCCTTCGGTGTCCACTTT
cdr3_aa: CASSQDAFGVHF

clone_size: NA
j_call: TRBJ1-6
d_call: NA
v_call: TRBV7-8
cdr3_nt: TGTGCCAGCCGACAGGCACCACTCGGCTCCTATAATTCACCCCTCCACTTT
cdr3_aa: CASRQAPLGSYNSPLHF

clone_size: few
j_call: TRBJ2-1
d_call: NA
v_call: TRBV15
cdr3_nt: TGTGCCACCAGCCTCTCCTACAATGAGCAGTTCTTC
cdr3_aa: CATSLSYNEQFF

clone_size: NA
j_call: TRBJ2-3
d_call: NA
v_call: TRBV5-4
cdr3_nt: TGTGCCAGCAGCAACAGGGACGGCGGCACAGATACGCAGTATTTT
cdr3_aa: CASSNRDGGTDTQYF

clone_size: NA
j_call: TRBJ1-1
d_call: NA
v_call: TRBV10-3
cdr3_nt: TGTGCCATCAGTGCAAGACAGAAGACGAACACTGAAGCTTTCTTT
cdr3_aa: CAISARQKTNTEAFF

clone_size: NA
j_call: TRBJ2-3
d_call: NA
v_call: TRBV5-1
cdr3_nt: TGCGCCAGCAGCTTGGAGGGGGGCACAGATACGCAGTATTTT
cdr3_aa: CASSLEGGTDTQYF

clone_size: NA
j_call: TRBJ1-4
d_call: TRBD1
v_call: TRBV30
cdr3_nt: TGTGCCTGGAGTCAGAACAGGGGTAATGAAAAACTGTTTTTT
cdr3_aa: CAWSQNRGNEKLFF

clone_size: NA
j_call: TRBJ2-1
d_call: TRBD2
v_call: TRBV7-3
cdr3_nt: TGTGCCAGCAGCGCCGGCGGGGGGGCCCTCTATGAGCAGTTCTTC
cdr3_aa: CASSAGGGALYEQFF

clone_size: NA
j_call: TRBJ2-7
d_call: TRBD1
v_call: TRBV11-3
cdr3_nt: TGTGCCAGCAGCCGTCGGGGACAGGGTCTCCACGAGCAGTACTTC
cdr3_aa: CASSRRGQGLHEQYF

clone_size: NA
j_call: TRBJ2-3
d_call: TRBD2
v_call: TRBV4-2
cdr3_nt: TGTGCCAGCAGACTAGGGACTAGCGGGGGGGCAGATACGCAGTATTTT
cdr3_aa: CASRLGTSGGADTQYF

clone_size: NA
j_call: TRBJ2-5
d_call: NA
v_call: TRBV27
cdr3_nt: TGTGCCAGCAGTCAGAACCCCCAAGAGACCCAGTACTTC
cdr3_aa: CASSQNPQETQYF

clone_size: NA
j_call: TRBJ2-2
d_call: TRBD1
v_call: TRBV11-2
cdr3_nt: TGTGCCAGCAGCTTAATGAGGGGGCGAGCCGGGGAGCTGTTTTTT
cdr3_aa: CASSLMRGRAGELFF

clone_size: NA
j_call: TRBJ1-1
d_call: NA
v_call: TRBV25-1
cdr3_nt: TGTGCCAGCAGTGAATCCGGGACACTTACGCTGGCTTTCTTT
cdr3_aa: CASSESGTLTLAFF

clone_size: NA
j_call: TRBJ1-4
d_call: NA
v_call: TRBV6-1
cdr3_nt: TGTGCCAGCAGTGATGGGGGGAGGGGATATGAAAAACTGTTTTTT
cdr3_aa: CASSDGGRGYEKLFF

clone_size: few
j_call: TRBJ2-2
d_call: TRBD2
v_call: TRBV5-1
cdr3_nt: TGCGCCAGCAGAGTAGCGGGGGCTCGCACCGGGGAGCTGTTTTTT
cdr3_aa: CASRVAGARTGELFF

clone_size: NA
j_call: TRBJ2-4
d_call: TRBD1
v_call: TRBV6-6
cdr3_nt: TGTGCCAGCAGGGGGGGGGACAGGGGACCCATTCAGTACTTC
cdr3_aa: CASRGGDRGPIQYF

clone_size: NA
j_call: TRBJ2-3
d_call: NA
v_call: TRBV19
cdr3_nt: TGTGCCAGTAGTATACTCGGCACAGATACGCAGTATTTT
cdr3_aa: CASSILGTDTQYF

clone_size: NA
j_call: TRBJ2-5
d_call: TRBD2
v_call: TRBV16
cdr3_nt: TGTGCCAGCAGCCCCTACAAGCGGGGCCAAGAGACCCAGTACTTC
cdr3_aa: CASSPYKRGQETQYF

clone_size: NA
j_call: TRBJ1-1
d_call: NA
v_call: TRBV23-1
cdr3_nt: TGCGCCACCCAACGTAGGAACACTGAAGCTTTCTTT
cdr3_aa: CATQRRNTEAFF

clone_size: NA
j_call: TRBJ2-2
d_call: NA
v_call: TRBV3-1/TRBV3-2
cdr3_nt: TGTGCCAGCCGGGACACCGGGGAGCTGTTTTTT
cdr3_aa: CASRDTGELFF

clone_size: NA
j_call: TRBJ1-5
d_call: TRBD1
v_call: TRBV12-3/TRBV12-4
cdr3_nt: TGTGCCAGCAGTGGGACAGTTAATCAGCCCCAGCATTTT
cdr3_aa: CASSGTVNQPQHF

clone_size: NA
j_call: TRBJ1-2
d_call: NA
v_call: TRBV2
cdr3_nt: TGTGCCAGCAGTGACGGTTCGGGCTATGGCTACACCTTC
cdr3_aa: CASSDGSGYGYTF